This TCR beta chain comes out of a study of blood T cell repertoires in COVID-19. The table came from immunoSEQ multiplex PCR; TCRdb's copy has only in-frame clones and leaves some out. The sample has nearly 250,000 clones, roughly 88% seen once. Allocation to cohorts depended on clinical history reported by the participants. The recovered donors of Cohort 3 showed two negative PCRs, clearance, or symptom resolution. Germline CDR1 is MNHNS and CDR2 is SASEGT. Trimming stripped 1 base from V and 3 bases from J, with 13 bases between. The CDR3 loop spans 15 amino acids. This chain joins TRBV6-1 and TRBJ2-7; the D gene is possibly TRBD1 (6 bases). The specimen was PBMCs or T cells enriched from blood (not recorded which). The TCR sequence derives from a woman aged 45-65 years who had recovered from COVID-19. CDR3 loop: CASSEGLGGSYEQYF. The CDR3 DNA reads as TGTGCCAGCAGTGAAGGGCTAGGGGGAAGCTACGAGCAGTACTTC.